The rows below give T cell receptor beta chains drawn from one sample of a study of blood T cell repertoires in COVID-19. Some clones are missing from TCRdb's copy, which holds only in-frame ones; the method was immunoSEQ multiplex PCR. This sample has about 440,000 clones, with 75% to 90% found just once. Sequenced material: peripheral blood. These receptors all stem from a woman younger than 45 with acute or convalescent COVID-19. Both conserved end residues are trimmed from each CDR3. Not all rows give a size; the values are once, few, many and, for expanded clones, a class.

NA | TRBV2 | ASSFGVTEAF
NA | TRBV2 | ASRRQTNTGELF
NA | TRBV5-6 | ASSPGNRGYEQY
NA | TRBV7-9 | ASSLGAGGLETQY
NA | TRBV4-2 | ASSQEIRGTEQY
NA | TRBV5-6 | ASSLAGQPQH
NA | TRBV27 | ASSLNHQGGLTEAF
once | TRBV6-5 | ASSRSSYNSPLH
NA | TRBV18 | ASSPKGAPLSYEQY
NA | TRBV19 | ASSIRTGPQPQH
NA | TRBV30 | AWSAGGGTDTQY
NA | TRBV12-3/TRBV12-4 | ASSTGGNTEAF
NA | TRBV7-6 | ASSLVPTSGGADIDTQY
NA | TRBV2 | ASRLGGLYEQY
few | TRBV9 | ASSPGQGRSPLH
once | TRBV6-5 | ASSAVSGEKLF
NA | TRBV7-6 | ASSLEGTGGTPLH
once | TRBV6-5 | ASTSGTGYTEAF
NA | TRBV29-1 | SVDRTLNYGYT
few | TRBV24-1 | ATSAGVGYNSPLH
NA | TRBV7-9 | ASSLEGYRQGSFNEQY
NA | TRBV2 | ASSELTGRLPLH
NA | TRBV14 | ASSQDRFGGGEEETQY
NA | TRBV30 | AWRGGQGESYYGYT
NA | TRBV19 | ASSIVGDRDYNEQF
NA | TRBV12-3/TRBV12-4 | ASSGGELF
NA | TRBV2 | ASSEYGDPTYEQY
few | TRBV25-1 | ASSQTGQGNQPQH
NA | TRBV2 | ASSETRGNGAKNIQY
NA | TRBV6-2/TRBV6-3 | ASSYGLAERKSSYNEQF
NA | TRBV27 | ASSTGQPTNYGYT
NA | TRBV20-1 | SASIASSYEQY
NA | TRBV19 | ASSIGGDDSTDTQY
NA | TRBV28 | ASSLRRGFTGNQPQH